This T cell receptor beta chain was captured by sequencing in a study of prognosis after radiotherapy for stage I lung cancer. Study details: Concurrently with stereotactic body radiotherapy, no other therapy was received by any patient.

Study-level results: Gene usage of TRBV and TRBJ reportedly differed between patients with and without metastases. Unique TCR clone counts fell after stereotactic body radiation therapy, median around 10,000 versus 6,900.

The TCR beta CDR3 region was amplified from genomic DNA, with two rounds of multiplex PCR being used for the amplification. It was primers specific to each TRBV and TRBJ gene that first-round PCR used. MiXCR, run by TCRdb on the multiplex PCR reads, gives a single entry per CDR3 protein. The sample records about 14,000 distinct CDR3 sequences, over 25% being singletons. The CDR3 runs 15 residues. With 3 bases clipped from V and 6 bases from J, the junction kept 9 bases outside the gene matches. Germline lookup yields CDR1 SGHTS and CDR2 YDEGEE. This clonotype was detected many times. The antigen is undetermined. All patients showed node-negative disease on CT and PET/CT and lacked prior chemotherapy, radiotherapy or other malignancies.

The sequence was obtained from a donor aged 50 or older with non-small cell lung cancer. Source: PBMCs, taken before or after stereotactic body radiation therapy (not recorded which). V is TRBV5-8 and J is TRBJ1-5; TRBD1 aligns across 7 bases. For the CDR3, the DNA is TGTGCCAGCAGCTCTCCAAGGCAGGGGGTTCAGCCCCAGCATTTT. This encodes CASSSPRQGVQPQHF.